Below are 32 T cell receptor beta chains sequenced from a single sample in a study of identical twins. Each CDR3 protein gets one entry after TCRdb re-called the 5' RACE reads with MiXCR. This repertoire shows hundreds of thousands of distinct CDR3 sequences, 6.5% to 9.5% found once; its top ten account for more than 2%. These data also formed part of another study, on yellow fever vaccine responses in identical twins.

Sequenced: memory (CD45RO+) T cells sorted from blood. These receptors all stem from a woman younger than 35 in good health.

The chain joins TRBV28 to TRBJ2-5, with TRBD2 identical over 11 bases. V lost 2 bases and J lost 8; bases outside the gene matches: 10. The V gene's germline CDR1 is MDHEN and CDR2 SYDVKM. The CDR3 spans 16 residues. CDR3 bases: TGTGCCAGCAGTTTACCGACTAGCGGGAAGACGGGAACCCAGTACTTC. Protein product: CASSLPTSGKTGTQYF.

This clonotype was observed a few times. This sequence joins TRBV4-1 and TRBJ2-7, with 11 bases that match TRBD2. Trimming removed 3 bases from V and 4 bases from J; junction bases left unmatched: 2. The germline gives CDR1 MGHRA, CDR2 YSYEKL. This CDR3 is built from 14 residues. CDR3 coding DNA: TGCGCCAGCAGCCAGGGGACTAGCGGTTACGAGCAGTACTTC. The encoded protein is CASSQGTSGYEQYF.

This chain joins TRBV5-1 and TRBJ2-5; 10 nucleotides align to TRBD2. V gave up 4 bases and J gave up 4 bases; unmatched junction bases: 7. Germline-derived CDR1 and CDR2 are SGHRS and YFSETQ. There are 15 residues in the CDR3. Here the CDR3 reads CASSASGSPTETQYF. In DNA, the CDR3 is TGCGCCAGCAGCGCTAGCGGGAGCCCCACAGAGACCCAGTACTTC.

This chain joins TRBV28 and TRBJ2-7; D possibly uses TRBD1 or TRBD2 (7 bases each). The V end lost 6 bases, the J end lost 3 bases, and 18 bases lay between the germline ends. Per germline, CDR1 MDHEN and CDR2 SYDVKM. This CDR3 has 15 amino acids. CDR3 residues: CASRPGGGPNYEQYF. In nucleotides, the CDR3 is TGTGCCAGCAGACCAGGGGGAGGGCCTAACTACGAGCAGTACTTC. Based on the CDR3 plus reference TRBV28 and TRBJ2-7, the full variable domain is DVKVTQSSRYLVKRTGEKVFLECVQDMDHENMFWYRQDPGLGLRLIYFSYDVKMKEKGDIPEGYSVSREKKERFSLILESASTNQTSMYLCASRPGGGPNYEQYFGPGTRLTVT.

This clonotype showed up many times. The chain has TRBV4-2 and TRBJ1-4, with D possibly being TRBD1 (5 bases). Germline V CDR1 and CDR2: LGHNA, YNFKEQ. This CDR3 region has 16 residues. Trimming cost V 0 bases and J 7 bases, with 15 bases left between them. This CDR3 is CASSQDLRGAGEKLFF. Here the CDR3 DNA reads TGTGCCAGCAGCCAAGACTTGCGAGGGGCGGGTGAAAAACTGTTTTTT.

The sample holds many counts of this clonotype. The rearrangement uses TRBV11-3 and TRBJ1-1, with unresolved D. With 0 bases removed from V and 9 bases from J, the gap between germline ends came to 14 bases. CDR3 length: 14 residues. Per germline, CDR1 SGHNT and CDR2 YENEEA. The CDR3 sequence is CASSLEANGGQAFF. The CDR3 DNA reads TGTGCCAGCAGCTTAGAAGCGAACGGTGGTCAAGCTTTCTTT.

This clonotype was counted a few times. This chain connects TRBV12-3 or TRBV12-4 to TRBJ2-4, with TRBD2 as a possible D gene (6 bases). The V gene lost 6 bases and the J gene lost 1 base, with 22 bases spanning the gap. This CDR3 comprises 18 residues. The CDR3 loop reads CASSDHGSPGSAKNIQYF. CDR3 DNA: TGTGCCAGCAGCGACCATGGATCACCCGGGAGTGCCAAAAACATTCAGTACTTC.

The chain combines TRBV20-1 with TRBJ2-7; D is perhaps TRBD2 (6 bases). With 5 bases removed from V and 3 bases from J, the gap between germline ends came to 14 bases. The V gene's germline CDR1 is DFQATT and CDR2 SNEGSKA (reference sequence). The CDR3 length is 13 residues. The CDR3 protein is CSALSGLFYEQYF. CDR3 DNA: TGCAGTGCTTTAAGCGGACTATTCTACGAGCAGTACTTC.

Ten or more counts support this clonotype. The rearrangement uses TRBV12-3 or TRBV12-4 and TRBJ2-1; D might be TRBD1 (6 bases). This CDR3 is built from 12 residues. The V end lost 6 bases, the J end lost 6 bases, and 9 bases lay between the germline ends. CDR3: CASRRGINEQFF. CDR3 DNA sequence: TGTGCCAGCAGAAGGGGGATCAATGAGCAGTTCTTC.

This rearrangement joins TRBV29-1 to TRBJ2-1, with 11 bases that match TRBD2. Germline loops: CDR1 SQVTM, CDR2 ANQGSEA. This CDR3 is built from 14 residues. V gave up 7 bases and J gave up 3 bases; unmatched junction bases: 5. The CDR3 nucleotides are TGCAGCGCTCTAGCGGGGGGCTACTACAATGAGCAGTTCTTC. Translated: CSALAGGYYNEQFF.

The chain combines TRBV20-1 with TRBJ2-7; weak D call: TRBD1 (5 bases). The ends were cut back, 0 bases at V and 1 base at J, with 16 bases in the middle. CDR1 is DFQATT and CDR2 is SNEGSKA in the germline V gene (reference sequence). The CDR3 sequence is 16 residues long. The CDR3 spells CSAREGWGLDSYEQYF. The DNA for the CDR3 is TGCAGTGCTAGAGAGGGGTGGGGCTTAGATTCCTACGAGCAGTACTTC.

This clonotype was counted a few times. The rearrangement uses TRBV6-1 and TRBJ1-6; tentative D call: TRBD1 (5 bases). The CDR3 covers 14 residues. V dropped 8 bases and J dropped 1 base, with 9 bases sitting between them. The germline CDR1 and CDR2 sequences are MNHNS and SASEGT. Written as DNA, the CDR3 is TGTGCCAGCCAGGGAGGGTCCTATAATTCACCCCTCCACTTT. Translated: CASQGGSYNSPLHF.

The DNA for the CDR3 is TGTGCCAGCAGTTTAACGGGAGCAAGCTACAATGAGCAGTTCTTC. Its translation is CASSLTGASYNEQFF. J is TRBJ2-1 and V is TRBV28; a possible D gene is TRBD2 (6 bases). The CDR3 totals 15 residues. Germline CDR1 MDHEN, CDR2 SYDVKM. Trimming shortened V by 2 bases and J by 3 bases, and 11 bases separated the two germline ends.

The chain has TRBV6-4 and TRBJ2-3; TRBD1 aligns across 9 bases. The V gene end was trimmed by 10 bases and the J gene end by 3 bases; junction bases not matched to a gene: 11. CDR1 and CDR2 from the germline V gene are MRHNA and SNTAGT. This CDR3 region has 15 residues. CDR3 sequence (DNA): TGTGCCACCGGAGAAACAGGGGGCGCGACAGATACGCAGTATTTT. This sequence encodes CATGETGGATDTQYF.

The V gene is TRBV7-9, the J gene TRBJ2-7; weak D call: TRBD2 (6 bases). The CDR3 runs 14 residues. V was trimmed by 5 bases and J by 5 bases, leaving 16 bases between them. Germline CDR1 reads SEHNR; CDR2 reads FQNEAQ (reference sequence). CDR3 DNA: TGTGCCAGCAGCCACCAGAGACTAGTAAACGAGCAGTACTTC. Protein product: CASSHQRLVNEQYF.

This clonotype came up a few times. CDR3 protein: CASRLGTGGANTGELFF. CDR3 coding DNA: TGTGCCAGCAGACTCGGGACAGGGGGCGCGAACACCGGGGAGCTGTTTTTT. The chain employs TRBV12-3 or TRBV12-4 and TRBJ2-2, with 12 bases that match TRBD1. Trimming at V came to 6 bases and at J to 0 bases, leaving 5 bases not matched to a gene. There are 17 residues in the CDR3.

This clonotype was seen repeatedly, ten times or more. The rearrangement uses TRBV20-1 and TRBJ2-3; 11 bases are shared with TRBD2. Trimming removed 6 bases from V and 3 bases from J; junction bases left unmatched: 8. Germline CDR1 and CDR2: DFQATT and SNEGSKA (reference sequence). This CDR3 has 15 residues. CDR3 nucleotide sequence: TGCAGTGCACGGCCTAGCGGGGGGCAGACAGATACGCAGTATTTT. This translates into CSARPSGGQTDTQYF.

There are a few counts of this clonotype. The V gene is TRBV20-1, the J gene TRBJ2-1; D is unclear. V was shortened by 6 bases and J by 6 bases, with 12 bases between the two germline ends. Germline lookup yields CDR1 DFQATT and CDR2 SNEGSKA (reference sequence). The CDR3 extends over 12 amino acids. As DNA, the CDR3 is TGCAGTGCCCCCGACATTGGCAATGAGCAGTTCTTC. This encodes CSAPDIGNEQFF.

This clonotype showed up many times. The chain is built from TRBV6-1 and TRBJ2-2; 9 nucleotides match TRBD2. Per germline, CDR1 MNHNS and CDR2 SASEGT. The CDR3 consists of 17 residues. The junction had 15 bases not matched to a gene; V was cut back by 7 bases and J by 6 bases. The CDR3 sequence: CASKPSGITGVAGELFF. The CDR3 DNA reads TGTGCCAGCAAGCCTAGCGGGATTACGGGAGTCGCCGGGGAGCTGTTTTTT.

This clonotype showed up just a few times. The J gene is TRBJ2-7, the V gene TRBV2; no clear D. The CDR3 sequence is 11 residues long. Between the trimmed V and J ends, which lost 6 bases and 2 bases, there was a span of 5 bases. Germline CDR1 is SNHLY and CDR2 is FYNNEI. DNA for the CDR3: TGTGCCAGCAGCCAAACCTACGAGCAGTACGTC. Its translation is CASSQTYEQYV.

This clonotype appeared many times. The V call is TRBV7-9, the J call TRBJ1-1; no reliable D call. In germline, CDR1 is SEHNR, CDR2 FQNEAQ (reference sequence). CDR3 size: 14 residues. V lost 4 bases and J 1 base, leaving 10 bases between the germline ends. CDR3 loop: CASSSLLANTEAFF. The CDR3 region has the DNA TGTGCCAGCAGCTCTCTCCTAGCGAACACTGAAGCTTTCTTT.

This chain uses TRBV11-2 with TRBJ2-5; TRBD2 matches 10 bases. Per germline, CDR1 SGHAT and CDR2 FQNNGV. Losses at the gene ends were 1 base for V and 1 base for J; bases not matched to a gene: 9. The CDR3 has 18 residues. This CDR3 is CASSLGLGLAASQETQYF. DNA for the CDR3: TGTGCCAGCAGCTTAGGACTCGGACTAGCGGCTTCCCAAGAGACCCAGTACTTC.

This clonotype has only a few counts. The chain joins TRBV20-1 to TRBJ1-1, with 9 bases matching TRBD1. Looked up from germline, CDR1 is DFQATT and CDR2 is SNEGSKA (reference sequence). Unmatched junction bases numbered 7, after V lost 1 base and J lost 1 base. The CDR3 loop spans 16 amino acids. CDR3 loop: CSARGQGVSWNTEAFF. The CDR3 DNA reads TGCAGTGCTAGAGGACAGGGGGTATCCTGGAACACTGAAGCTTTCTTT.

This clonotype was observed at least ten times. The chain links TRBV12-3 or TRBV12-4 to TRBJ2-2, with D possibly being TRBD1 (6 bases). V was trimmed by 6 bases and J by 4 bases, leaving 18 bases between them. The CDR3 spans 16 residues. CDR3 residues: CASRPQGGFGTGELFF. The CDR3 nucleotides read TGTGCCAGCAGGCCACAGGGTGGGTTTGGCACCGGGGAGCTGTTTTTT.

This clonotype was recorded many times. The J gene is TRBJ2-7, the V gene TRBV28; the D is unclear. Germline lookup yields CDR1 MDHEN and CDR2 SYDVKM. The CDR3 has 19 amino acids. Trimming removed 1 base from V and 0 bases from J, with 22 bases in between. The CDR3 here is CASSLFGSGPARSSYEQYF. Here the CDR3 DNA reads TGTGCCAGCAGTTTATTTGGTTCGGGTCCTGCGAGAAGCTCCTACGAGCAGTACTTC.

This clonotype was counted between two and nine times. This chain uses TRBV27 with TRBJ1-2, with 7 nucleotides matching TRBD1. Germline values: CDR1 MNHEY, CDR2 SMNVEV (reference sequence). With V trimmed by 3 bases and J by 8 bases, 12 bases remained unmatched. The CDR3 sequence is 15 residues long. The CDR3 DNA sequence: TGTGCCAGCAGTTTGGATCCAGGGGGTAAGGAAGGCTACACCTTC. This translates into CASSLDPGGKEGYTF.

This clonotype was observed a handful of times. The V gene is TRBV13, the J gene TRBJ2-7, with 10 positions matching TRBD2. From germline, CDR1 is PRHDT and CDR2 FYEKMQ (reference sequence). The CDR3 loop spans 15 amino acids. The V gene end was trimmed by 6 bases and the J gene end by 1 base; junction bases not matched to a gene: 6. The CDR3 region is CASSRGLAVSYEQYF. The DNA of the CDR3 is TGTGCCAGCAGTCGCGGACTAGCGGTATCCTACGAGCAGTACTTC.

The chain couples TRBV2 to TRBJ1-2; 8 bases match TRBD1. V lost 3 bases to trimming and J lost 1 base; unmatched junction nucleotides: 7. Germline loops: CDR1 SNHLY, CDR2 FYNNEI. The CDR3 totals 16 residues. CDR3: CASSDIGTGLNYGYTF. The CDR3 nucleotides are TGTGCCAGCAGTGATATAGGGACAGGTCTTAACTATGGCTACACCTTC.

This chain's CDR3 is CASYAGTGGGEQFF. DNA of the CDR3: TGTGCCAGTTACGCCGGGACAGGTGGGGGTGAGCAGTTCTTC. The V gene is TRBV19, the J gene TRBJ2-1, with 8 positions matching TRBD1. After removal of 8 bases from V and 9 bases from J, the junction contained 12 bases not matched to a gene. Germline V gene sequence: CDR1 LNHDA, CDR2 SQIVND (reference sequence). The CDR3 consists of 14 residues.

V usage is TRBV6-1 and J usage is TRBJ1-5; 8 bases match TRBD1. J gave up 3 bases and V 6 bases, and 7 bases lay outside the gene matches. This CDR3 is 15 amino acids long. Looked up from germline, CDR1 is MNHNS and CDR2 is SASEGT. The CDR3 DNA reads TGTGCCAGCAGACGCGACAGGGGCTTCAATCAGCCCCAGCATTTT. Encoded protein: CASRRDRGFNQPQHF.

The chain is built from TRBV3-1 and TRBJ2-3, with D possibly matching TRBD2 (6 bases). Per germline, CDR1 LGHDT and CDR2 YNNKEL (reference sequence). The length of the CDR3 is 15 residues. V lost 6 bases and J 2 bases, leaving 15 bases between the germline ends. The CDR3 reads CASRLAGLTTDTQYF. The CDR3 DNA follows: TGTGCCAGCAGATTGGCGGGGCTAACCACAGATACGCAGTATTTT.

This clonotype was recorded a few times. The chain employs TRBV20-1 and TRBJ2-5, with 12 nucleotides matching TRBD2. The CDR3 is 16 amino acids. The germline V gene encodes CDR1 DFQATT and CDR2 SNEGSKA (reference sequence). J lost 1 base, V lost 6 bases, and 9 bases had no gene match. CDR3 nucleotides: TGCAGTGCACTACTAGCGGGGGGCTTACCCCAAGAGACCCAGTACTTC. Translation: CSALLAGGLPQETQYF.